The 10 T cell receptor beta chains below come from one sample, sequenced in a study of T-cell reconstitution after alpha-beta-depleted transplantation in children. Unique molecular identifiers were used to barcode this TCRbeta library. TCRdb itself ran the PCR reads through MiXCR, one entry per CDR3 protein. The repertoire holds about 540,000 distinct CDR3 sequences, with around 27% as singletons. The source was PBMCs, collected before TCRalphabeta/CD19-depleted stem cell transplant. All receptors derive from a boy in the first two years of life with Wiskott-Aldrich syndrome, due to receive a stem cell transplant.

This clonotype was found a few times. The chain joins TRBV30 to TRBJ2-1; D is perhaps TRBD2 (6 bases). This CDR3 is 16 amino acids long. The germline V gene has CDR1 GTSNPN and CDR2 SVGIG (reference sequence). The ends were cut back, 6 bases at V and 3 bases at J, with 21 bases in the middle. In DNA form, the CDR3 reads TGTGCCTGTTTACCGGGAGCGGCTGGACTCTACAATGAGCAGTTCTTC. Encoded protein: CACLPGAAGLYNEQFF.

The rearrangement joins TRBV5-1 to TRBJ1-5; a weak D match, TRBD1 (6 bases). Germline values: CDR1 SGHRS, CDR2 YFSETQ. The CDR3 has 14 amino acids. Between the trimmed V and J ends, which lost 3 bases and 8 bases, there was a span of 15 bases. The CDR3 sequence is CASSYTGMDEPQHF. The CDR3 region has the DNA TGCGCCAGCAGCTATACAGGGATGGATGAGCCCCAGCATTTT.

This clonotype showed up just once. V is TRBV10-3 and J is TRBJ2-1, with D possibly TRBD2 on 5 matching bases. V was cut by 6 bases and J by 0 bases, with 15 bases left in between. The germline CDR1 and CDR2 sequences are ENHRY and SYGVKD. There are 16 residues in the CDR3. CDR3 DNA sequence: TGTGCCATCAGCGCCCTACTAGTTAGCTCCTACAATGAGCAGTTCTTC. Protein sequence: CAISALLVSSYNEQFF.

V and J are TRBV20-1 and TRBJ2-5, with D tentatively TRBD2 (5 bases). Germline assignment: CDR1 DFQATT and CDR2 SNEGSKA (reference sequence). The CDR3 loop spans 13 amino acids. V shed 1 base and J shed 7 bases, with 13 bases lying between them. CDR3 region: CSARVPGSGTQYF. The CDR3 DNA reads as TGCAGTGCTAGAGTCCCGGGGAGTGGGACCCAGTACTTC.

This clonotype was picked up a small number of times. The CDR3 here is CASSRTNTQYF. In nucleotides, the CDR3 is TGTGCCAGCAGCCGGACTAATACGCAGTATTTT. The chain employs TRBV12-3 or TRBV12-4 and TRBJ2-3, with D perhaps matching TRBD2 (6 bases). The CDR3 loop spans 11 amino acids. With 6 bases removed from V and 7 bases from J, the gap between germline ends came to 8 bases.

The chain carries TRBV4-2 and TRBJ2-6, with D uncertain. V was cut by 4 bases and J by 0 bases, with 7 bases left in between. Germline V gene lookup returns CDR1 LGHNA and CDR2 YNFKEQ. The CDR3 sequence is 15 residues long. Written as DNA, the CDR3 is TGTGCCAGCAGCCCCCCCTACTCTGGGGCCAACGTCCTGACTTTC. Protein: CASSPPYSGANVLTF.

The table lists this clonotype with a few counts. The rearrangement joins TRBV5-1 to TRBJ2-2; D is uncertain. The CDR3 is 13 amino acids. V gave up 0 bases and J gave up 8 bases, with 8 bases separating them. Germline CDR1 SGHRS, CDR2 YFSETQ. The chain's CDR3 is CASSLENVGELFF. The CDR3 DNA sequence: TGCGCCAGCAGCTTGGAGAACGTGGGGGAGCTGTTTTTT.

The chain links TRBV4-1 to TRBJ1-2; 9 nucleotides match TRBD1. The germline CDR1 and CDR2 sequences are MGHRA and YSYEKL. The ends lost 5 bases at V and 1 base at J; junction bases unmatched: 11. The length of the CDR3 is 17 residues. The CDR3 DNA sequence: TGCGCCAGCAGCAGATGGGGACAGGGCTTGATTAACTATGGCTACACCTTC. Its protein is CASSRWGQGLINYGYTF.

The chain combines TRBV5-1 with TRBJ1-1, with 10 bases that match TRBD1. V gave up 0 bases and J gave up 1 base; unmatched junction bases: 0. CDR3 length equals 15 residues. The germline gives CDR1 SGHRS, CDR2 YFSETQ. The CDR3 loop reads CASSLGDRGNTEAFF. Here the CDR3 DNA reads TGCGCCAGCAGCTTGGGGGACAGGGGGAACACTGAAGCTTTCTTT.

This rearrangement joins TRBV7-6 to TRBJ2-7; the D is unclear. V was pared by 1 base and J by 2 bases, with 6 bases between. CDR3 length: 13 residues. CDR1 and CDR2 (germline): SGHVS, FNYEAQ. The CDR3 coding sequence is TGTGCCAGCAGCTTAGACGAAACCTACGAGCAGTACTTC. Its translation: CASSLDETYEQYF.